Shown below are 30 T cell receptor beta chains from a single sample sequenced in a study of T cell responses to AZD1222 COVID-19 vaccine. Repertoires were generated with immunoSEQ multiplex PCR, while TCRdb's copy carries only in-frame clones and drops some. The sample carries some 14,000 clones, less than 85% recorded once. The specimen comprised peripheral blood, sampled 28 days after the second AZD1222 dose. The receptors derive from an adult who received the AZD1222 COVID-19 vaccine.

The gene calls are TRBV7-8 and TRBJ2-2; D gene ambiguous. The CDR3 runs to 13 residues. V was trimmed by 5 bases and J by 2 bases, leaving 6 bases between them. Germline V gene data show CDR1 as SGHVS and CDR2 as FQNEAQ. The CDR3 loop reads CASSAINTGELFF. CDR3 in DNA: TGTGCCAGCAGCGCTATTAACACCGGGGAGCTGTTTTTT.

This chain connects TRBV12-3 or TRBV12-4 to TRBJ1-2; D ambiguous. The V gene lost 3 bases and the J gene lost 4 bases, with 6 bases spanning the gap. The length of the CDR3 is 12 residues. CDR3 coding DNA: TGTGCCAGCAGTTTGCAGGCCTATGGCTACACCTTC. The encoded protein is CASSLQAYGYTF.

The V gene is TRBV14, the J gene TRBJ2-7, with 7 bases fitting TRBD2. Germline V gene data show CDR1 as SGHDN and CDR2 as FVKESK. The CDR3 loop spans 13 amino acids. V shed 3 bases, J shed 6 bases, and the junction held 5 bases outside the gene matches. The CDR3 is CASSQWGGVEQYF. The CDR3 nucleotides are TGTGCCAGCAGCCAGTGGGGAGGGGTCGAGCAGTACTTC.

The V and J genes are TRBV18 and TRBJ1-6; D uncertain. This CDR3 is 15 amino acids long. The V end lost 3 bases, the J end lost 4 bases, and 10 bases lay between the germline ends. From germline, CDR1 is KGHSH and CDR2 LQKENI. The CDR3 reads CASSPSPDYNSPLHF. The CDR3 DNA sequence: TGTGCCAGCTCACCGTCGCCAGATTATAATTCACCCCTCCACTTT.

The CDR3 spells CASSPPGYRGFMNTEAFF. The CDR3 region has the DNA TGTGCCAGCTCACCCCCGGGGTACAGGGGATTCATGAACACTGAAGCTTTCTTT. This chain links TRBV18 with TRBJ1-1; 7 bases fit TRBD1. CDR1 and CDR2 (germline): KGHSH, LQKENI. The ends lost 3 bases at V and 0 bases at J; junction bases unmatched: 13. The CDR3 consists of 18 residues. Supplemented by reference TRBV18 and TRBJ1-1, the full variable domain reads NAGVMQNPRHLVRRRGQEARLRCSPMKGHSHVYWYRQLPEEGLKFMVYLQKENIIDESGMPKERFSAEFPKEGPSILRIQQVVRGDSAAYFCASSPPGYRGFMNTEAFFGQGTRLTVV.

The CDR3 DNA reads TGTGCCAGCAGCCCACGCACAGGGGGAACTGAAGCTTTCTTT. Its translation is CASSPRTGGTEAFF. This sequence joins TRBV9 and TRBJ1-1, with 8 bases fitting TRBD1. Trimming removed 4 bases from V and 5 bases from J; junction bases left unmatched: 7. This CDR3 is 14 amino acids long. CDR1 SGDLS and CDR2 YYNGEE come from the germline V gene.

The V call is TRBV11-2, the J call TRBJ2-7; D call uncertain. Trimming stripped 3 bases from V and 3 bases from J, with 15 bases between. This CDR3 contains 15 residues. Germline values: CDR1 SGHAT, CDR2 FQNNGV. CDR3 bases: TGTGCCAGCAGCTTTTCGGACGGGTTAATCTACGAGCAGTACTTC. It encodes CASSFSDGLIYEQYF.

This clone was recorded a few times. This sequence joins TRBV3-1 (or the pseudogene TRBV3-2) and TRBJ1-6, with TRBD1 matching 9 bases. The trim removed 2 bases at V and 14 bases at J, leaving 7 bases unmatched. The CDR3 consists of 14 residues. Germline V gene data show CDR1 as LGHDT and CDR2 as YNNKEL (reference sequence). In DNA form, the CDR3 reads TGTGCCAGCAGCCAATGGGACAGGGAAGTGGCCCTCCACTTT. Its protein is CASSQWDREVALHF.

The chain is built from TRBV7-8 and TRBJ2-2; D gene ambiguous. The CDR3 length is 13 residues. Germline CDR1 is SGHVS and CDR2 is FQNEAQ. The germline V and J ends were trimmed by 1 base and 1 base, with 1 base remaining between them. CDR3 DNA sequence: TGTGCCAGCAGCTTAGGGAACACCGGGGAGCTGTTTTTT. Residues: CASSLGNTGELFF.

The chain uses TRBV7-7 and TRBJ2-3; D is perhaps TRBD1 (6 bases). Trimming removed 5 bases at V and 0 bases at J, with 12 bases between. CDR1 and CDR2 (germline): SSHAT, FNYEAQ (reference sequence). The CDR3 spans 15 residues. The CDR3 reads CASSLQGASTDTQYF. CDR3 nucleotides: TGTGCCAGCAGCCTACAGGGTGCTAGCACAGATACGCAGTATTTT.

The rearrangement joins TRBV5-1 to TRBJ1-1; possibly TRBD1 for D (5 bases). This CDR3 is built from 16 residues. Germline V CDR1 and CDR2: SGHRS, YFSETQ. V was cut by 0 bases and J by 6 bases, with 18 bases left in between. In DNA, the CDR3 is TGCGCCAGCAGCTTGGACTTAGGGACGGCTGTCTCTGAAGCTTTCTTT. Translating it yields CASSLDLGTAVSEAFF.

The chain carries TRBV13 and TRBJ2-7; D tentatively reads TRBD1 or TRBD2 (6 bases each). The CDR3 is 14 residues long. The germline gives CDR1 PRHDT, CDR2 FYEKMQ (reference sequence). The V gene lost 5 bases and the J gene lost 4 bases, with 15 bases spanning the gap. The CDR3 region is CASSRLGGGYEQYF. As DNA, the CDR3 is TGTGCCAGCAGCCGCCTGGGGGGCGGGTACGAGCAGTACTTC.

The chain joins TRBV4-3 to TRBJ2-7; TRBD1 agrees at 7 bases. The CDR3 consists of 16 residues. From germline, CDR1 is LGHNA and CDR2 YSLEER. The J segment lost 6 bases and the V segment lost 0 bases, leaving 11 bases of the junction unmatched. The CDR3 is CASSQEDRQGAGEQYF. The CDR3 coding sequence is TGCGCCAGCAGCCAAGAGGATCGACAGGGAGCTGGCGAGCAGTACTTC.

This clone appeared a few times. The rearrangement joins TRBV24-1 to TRBJ2-4; D call uncertain. V lost 0 bases to trimming and J lost 0 bases, with 20 bases between them. This CDR3 has 20 amino acids. The germline V gene has CDR1 KGHDR and CDR2 SFDVKD. The CDR3 region has the DNA TGTGCCACCAGTGATTTGCTAGACCCCGACTCACCCCTAGCCAAAAACATTCAGTACTTC. Translated: CATSDLLDPDSPLAKNIQYF.

V and J are TRBV19 and TRBJ1-1; D perhaps matches TRBD1 (6 bases). From germline, CDR1 is LNHDA and CDR2 SQIVND (reference sequence). The CDR3 sequence is 14 residues long. Trimming shortened V by 7 bases and J by 0 bases, and 12 bases separated the two germline ends. CDR3 sequence: CASTVDRMNTEAFF. The CDR3 DNA reads TGTGCCAGTACCGTCGACAGGATGAACACTGAAGCTTTCTTT.

This sequence joins TRBV4-3 and TRBJ2-3; TRBD2 might be the D (6 bases). The CDR3 is 16 residues long. Germline CDR1 and CDR2: LGHNA and YSLEER. V was shortened by 0 bases and J by 4 bases, with 14 bases between the two germline ends. DNA of the CDR3: TGCGCCAGCAGCCAAGAATCTCGGCTAGCGCCAGATACGCAGTATTTT. It is translated as CASSQESRLAPDTQYF.

This chain links TRBV12-3 or TRBV12-4 with TRBJ1-1; 7 bases line up with TRBD1. Trimming took 3 bases from V and 10 from J; bases not matched to a gene: 8. There are 13 residues in the CDR3. The CDR3 DNA follows: TGTGCCAGCAGTTTTAACACAGGGGCTGGAGCTTTCTTT. It yields the protein CASSFNTGAGAFF.

J is TRBJ2-1 and V is TRBV29-1; 7 bases fit TRBD2. The V gene end was trimmed by 4 bases and the J gene end by 6 bases; junction bases not matched to a gene: 15. Germline V gene data show CDR1 as SQVTM and CDR2 as ANQGSEA. This CDR3 spans 16 amino acids. CDR3 amino acids: CSVAPPSGVIVNEQFF. DNA of the CDR3: TGCAGCGTTGCCCCCCCCAGCGGGGTTATCGTCAATGAGCAGTTCTTC.

The chain is built from TRBV19 and TRBJ2-2, with D hard to call. V was shortened by 5 bases and J by 7 bases, with 8 bases between the two germline ends. This CDR3 contains 12 residues. The germline CDR1 and CDR2 sequences are LNHDA and SQIVND (reference sequence). The CDR3: CASSQRVGELFF. The CDR3 DNA is TGTGCCAGTAGTCAGCGTGTCGGGGAGCTGTTTTTT.

This clone was seen a few times. The chain carries TRBV5-1 and TRBJ1-4, with TRBD1 matching 8 bases. The length of the CDR3 is 18 residues. V gave up 4 bases and J gave up 4 bases; unmatched junction bases: 15. CDR1 is SGHRS, CDR2 YFSETQ, per germline. The CDR3 here is CASSRSGTGPGSNEKLFF. The CDR3 DNA is TGCGCCAGCAGCCGCTCCGGGACAGGACCAGGGAGTAATGAAAAACTGTTTTTT.

The count of this clone is one. V is TRBV28 and J is TRBJ2-3; TRBD2 is a possible D gene (6 bases). V lost 8 bases, J lost 1 base, and 19 bases lay in between. Germline CDR1 is MDHEN and CDR2 is SYDVKM. CDR3 length: 16 residues. CDR3 region: CASPCEGTPGTDTQYF. The DNA for the CDR3 is TGTGCCAGCCCCTGCGAAGGGACTCCGGGCACAGATACGCAGTATTTT.

This sequence joins TRBV5-5 and TRBJ1-1, with D perhaps matching TRBD1 (6 bases). CDR1 and CDR2 from the germline V gene are SGHKS and YYEKEE (reference sequence). CDR3 size: 13 residues. The germline V and J ends were trimmed by 5 bases and 3 bases, with 11 bases remaining between them. This chain's CDR3 is CASSIQGDTEAFF. DNA for the CDR3: TGTGCCAGCAGTATACAGGGAGACACTGAAGCTTTCTTT.

J is TRBJ1-2 and V is TRBV27, with 11 bases aligning to TRBD1. The CDR3 has 16 amino acids. V trimming: 3 bases; J trimming: 1 base; junction bases outside the gene matches: 4. Germline V gives CDR1 MNHEY, CDR2 SMNVEV (reference sequence). The DNA of the CDR3 is TGTGCCAGCAGTTTGGGCGGGACAGGGGGTAACTATGGCTACACCTTC. Its protein is CASSLGGTGGNYGYTF.

This clone was detected once. The chain employs TRBV28 and TRBJ2-5; 8 bases fit TRBD2. V lost 2 bases, J lost 4 bases, and 6 bases stayed unmatched. Germline CDR1 MDHEN, CDR2 SYDVKM. This CDR3 spans 15 amino acids. This chain's CDR3 is CASSLNRGGRETQYF. As DNA, the CDR3 is TGTGCCAGCAGTTTAAACCGGGGGGGCAGAGAGACCCAGTACTTC.

Regarding this clone: The same CDR3 is also encoded by other DNA sequences in this sample. V and J are TRBV19 and TRBJ1-1; possibly TRBD1 for D (6 bases). The germline gives CDR1 LNHDA, CDR2 SQIVND (reference sequence). V shed 3 bases and J shed 0 bases, with 8 bases lying between them. The CDR3 consists of 14 residues. The CDR3 loop reads CASSMTGLNTEAFF. CDR3 DNA sequence: TGTGCCAGTAGTATGACAGGTCTGAACACTGAAGCTTTCTTT.

The chain is built from TRBV4-2 and TRBJ2-6, with 9 nucleotides matching TRBD1. Germline V gives CDR1 LGHNA, CDR2 YNFKEQ. V was clipped by 4 bases and J by 4 bases; unmatched bases: 14. This CDR3 has 19 amino acids. For the CDR3, the DNA is TGTGCCAGCAGCCCTTTAGGAACCGGGACAGGGACCGGGGCCAACGTCCTGACTTTC. Its protein product is CASSPLGTGTGTGANVLTF.

This chain connects TRBV12-3 or TRBV12-4 to TRBJ1-3; tentatively, D is TRBD1 (6 bases). Deletions cut 3 bases from V and 7 bases from J, with 10 bases between. The CDR3 consists of 13 residues. The CDR3 nucleotides are TGTGCCAGCAGTTTGGCGAGGGGGAACACCATATATTTT. This sequence encodes CASSLARGNTIYF.

The chain employs TRBV19 and TRBJ1-5, with 8 nucleotides matching TRBD1. CDR1 is LNHDA and CDR2 is SQIVND in the germline V gene (reference sequence). The ends lost 0 bases at V and 3 bases at J; junction bases unmatched: 16. This CDR3 spans 20 amino acids. CDR3 nucleotides: TGTGCCAGTAGTATAGACCCGGGACAGGTACGGTTGGTGAACAATCAGCCCCAGCATTTT. Its translation: CASSIDPGQVRLVNNQPQHF.

This rearrangement joins TRBV7-9 to TRBJ1-5, with no clear D. CDR3 length: 13 residues. V was pared by 5 bases and J by 6 bases, with 11 bases between. CDR1 SEHNR and CDR2 FQNEAQ come from the germline V gene (reference sequence). The DNA of the CDR3 is TGTGCCAGCAGCGATGAGGTCGGTCAGCCCCAGCATTTT. Its translation: CASSDEVGQPQHF.

V usage is TRBV11-2 and J usage is TRBJ2-2; the match to TRBD2 covers 11 bases. The CDR3 loop spans 18 amino acids. After removal of 5 bases from V and 0 bases from J, the junction contained 8 bases not matched to a gene. Germline V gene sequence: CDR1 SGHAT, CDR2 FQNNGV. The CDR3 spells CASSQGLAGAANTGELFF. In nucleotides, the CDR3 is TGTGCCAGCAGCCAAGGACTAGCGGGTGCCGCGAACACCGGGGAGCTGTTTTTT.